Following are 26 T cell receptor beta chains from one sample sequenced in a study of shared clonotypes between healthy human individuals. Libraries were prepared by immunoSEQ multiplex PCR; TCRdb keeps only in-frame clonotypes and omits some of them. The table lists a few million clones, around 93% of them singletons, with approximately 1.6% in the top ten. Naive CD8 cells comprised CD45RO-negative, CCR7-positively selected cells, excluding terminally differentiated effector memory CD45RA+ cells. The sample was naive CD8+ T cells from PBMCs. These receptors were obtained from a man aged 18 to 30 in good health. Some clones in this sample may be carry-over from other donors' samples.

The chain recombines TRBV28 with TRBJ2-3; D is possibly TRBD1 or TRBD2 (5 bases each). V was trimmed by 3 bases and J by 8 bases, leaving 15 bases between them. Germline CDR1 and CDR2: MDHEN and SYDVKM. This CDR3 spans 14 amino acids. CDR3 residues: CASSFPLRDPTQYF. In DNA, the CDR3 is TGTGCCAGCAGTTTCCCTCTTAGGGACCCTACGCAGTATTTT.

Turning to this clone: This CDR3 is also generated by other DNA sequences in the sample. The V call is TRBV5-4, the J call TRBJ2-7, with TRBD2 matching 9 bases. The germline V gene has CDR1 SGHNT and CDR2 YYREEE (reference sequence). CDR3 length equals 14 residues. With V trimmed by 4 bases and J by 2 bases, 4 bases remained unmatched. The CDR3 is CASSPGLAAYEQYF. Written as DNA, the CDR3 is TGTGCCAGCAGCCCGGGACTAGCCGCCTACGAGCAGTACTTC.

V gene TRBV28 combines with J gene TRBJ1-5; D gene unclear. CDR3 length: 11 residues. Germline loops: CDR1 MDHEN, CDR2 SYDVKM. V gave up 6 bases and J gave up 9 bases, with 9 bases separating them. This chain's CDR3 is CASSSSVPQHF. The CDR3 nucleotides are TGTGCCAGCAGCTCATCCGTGCCCCAGCATTTT. The variable domain in full, completed from reference TRBV28 and TRBJ1-5, reads DVKVTQSSRYLVKRTGEKVFLECVQDMDHENMFWYRQDPGLGLRLIYFSYDVKMKEKGDIPEGYSVSREKKERFSLILESASTNQTSMYLCASSSSVPQHFGDGTRLSIL.

As to this clone: Different DNA sequences within this sample yield the same CDR3. The chain employs TRBV15 and TRBJ2-1; TRBD2 aligns across 11 bases. The CDR3 has 13 residues. The V segment lost 5 bases and the J segment 8 bases; nucleotides outside the gene matches: 2. Germline-derived CDR1 and CDR2 are LNHNV and YYDKDF (reference sequence). CDR3 nucleotides: TGTGCCACCAGCCGGGGACTAGCGGATGAGCAGTTCTTC. It specifies CATSRGLADEQFF.

This clone was counted once. The CDR3 nucleotides read TGTGCCAGCAGTTTAACCCAGACTGTGTACCAAGAGACCCAGTACTTC. Its translation: CASSLTQTVYQETQYF. The chain recombines TRBV28 with TRBJ2-5; D not certain. Trimming removed 2 bases from V and 0 bases from J, with 13 bases in between. Germline values: CDR1 MDHEN, CDR2 SYDVKM. The CDR3 covers 16 residues.

This chain connects TRBV11-2 to TRBJ1-4, with D perhaps TRBD1 (6 bases). The V gene's germline CDR1 is SGHAT and CDR2 FQNNGV. Deletions cut 5 bases from V and 10 bases from J, with 11 bases between. The CDR3 is 12 amino acids. CDR3 loop: CASSEGGGKLFF. CDR3 DNA sequence: TGTGCCAGCAGCGAAGGGGGAGGAAAACTGTTTTTT.

V gene TRBV11-2 combines with J gene TRBJ1-1; the D is unclear. V lost 3 bases to trimming and J lost 0 bases, with 11 bases between them. Germline V gene lookup returns CDR1 SGHAT and CDR2 FQNNGV. The CDR3 length is 15 residues. The CDR3: CASSLFPGMNTEAFF. Written as DNA, the CDR3 is TGTGCCAGCAGCTTGTTTCCGGGGATGAACACTGAAGCTTTCTTT. The full variable domain, completed using reference TRBV11-2 and TRBJ1-1, is EAGVAQSPRYKIIEKRQSVAFWCNPISGHATLYWYQQILGQGPKLLIQFQNNGVVDDSQLPKDRFSAERLKGVDSTLKIQPAKLEDSAVYLCASSLFPGMNTEAFFGQGTRLTVV.

This clone was seen once. The chain couples TRBV7-3 to TRBJ1-4; D is possibly TRBD1 (5 bases). Trimming removed 3 bases from V and 2 bases from J, with 7 bases in between. Germline V CDR1 and CDR2: SGHTA, FQGTGA. The CDR3 is 14 residues long. The CDR3 DNA sequence: TGTGCCAGCAGCTTGGGACCGACTAATGAAAAACTGTTTTTT. Translation: CASSLGPTNEKLFF.

This chain connects TRBV25-1 to TRBJ1-2; D not certain. The V end lost 3 bases, the J end lost 8 bases, and 16 bases lay between the germline ends. This CDR3 is 14 amino acids long. CDR1 MGHDK and CDR2 SYGVNS come from the germline V gene. CDR3 nucleotides: TGTGCCAGCAGTGATTTAGGCTCGGTGGGGGGCTACACCTTC. This translates into CASSDLGSVGGYTF.

The V gene is TRBV29-1, the J gene TRBJ2-1; a weak D match, TRBD2 (5 bases). Germline V lookup: CDR1 SQVTM, CDR2 ANQGSEA. V was shortened by 3 bases and J by 0 bases, with 21 bases between the two germline ends. CDR3 length: 18 amino acids. In DNA, the CDR3 is TGCAGCGTTGACGGTCCGAGCGGACGAAGGAGCTCCTACAATGAGCAGTTCTTC. Its protein is CSVDGPSGRRSSYNEQFF.

The chain uses TRBV7-3 and TRBJ2-7; 7 nucleotides match TRBD1. This CDR3 comprises 14 residues. The V and J ends lost 5 bases and 11 bases, in that order; junction bases with no gene match: 15. Germline values: CDR1 SGHTA, CDR2 FQGTGA. The DNA for the CDR3 is TGTGCCAGCAGCAGACGACAGGGTGCGGTGGAGAAGTACTTC. Translated, it gives CASSRRQGAVEKYF.

The chain links TRBV4-2 to TRBJ1-1; D gene ambiguous. In germline, CDR1 is LGHNA, CDR2 YNFKEQ. The CDR3 is made up of 12 amino acids. Trimming took off 1 base at V and 4 bases at J, with 4 bases between the two ends. The CDR3 bases are TGTGCCAGCAGCCAAGGGGTCACTGAAGCTTTCTTT. Translated, it gives CASSQGVTEAFF.

This chain connects TRBV19 to TRBJ2-7, with a weak D call TRBD2 (6 bases). The CDR3 consists of 15 residues. Germline CDR1 is LNHDA and CDR2 is SQIVND (reference sequence). V dropped 5 bases and J dropped 1 base, with 15 bases sitting between them. The CDR3 bases are TGTGCCAGTAGTTGGACTATTTCTCGGTCCTACGAGCAGTACTTC. Its protein is CASSWTISRSYEQYF.

This clone was observed a single time. The chain joins TRBV30 to TRBJ2-3, with no clear D. Germline V gene lookup returns CDR1 GTSNPN and CDR2 SVGIG (reference sequence). Trimming took off 4 bases at V and 0 bases at J, with 14 bases between the two ends. The CDR3 sequence is 15 residues long. As DNA, the CDR3 is TGTGCCTGGAACGGTGCTCAGGCTAGCACAGATACGCAGTATTTT. Protein product: CAWNGAQASTDTQYF.

This chain uses TRBV5-1 with TRBJ2-3; D is unresolved. This CDR3 region has 16 residues. Per germline, CDR1 SGHRS and CDR2 YFSETQ. The germline V and J ends were trimmed by 0 bases and 0 bases, with 11 bases remaining between them. CDR3 DNA sequence: TGCGCCAGCAGCTTGGGCTTAGGGATCAGCACAGATACGCAGTATTTT. Amino acids: CASSLGLGISTDTQYF.

This chain joins TRBV27 and TRBJ2-5, with D hard to call. The CDR3 spans 16 residues. CDR1 and CDR2 (germline): MNHEY, SMNVEV (reference sequence). Trimming took 1 base from V and 2 from J, leaving 14 bases between them. The CDR3 here is CASSLFLTTLQETQYF. The CDR3 DNA reads TGTGCCAGCAGTTTATTCCTTACGACCCTTCAAGAGACCCAGTACTTC.

This clone was picked up a small number of times. This chain uses TRBV4-3 with TRBJ1-1, with TRBD1 matching 7 bases. The CDR3 has 14 residues. Germline V CDR1 and CDR2: LGHNA, YSLEER. V was pared by 3 bases and J by 2 bases, with 3 bases of the junction left unmatched. CDR3 residues: CASSQGQTNTEAFF. The DNA of the CDR3 is TGCGCCAGCAGCCAGGGACAGACTAACACTGAAGCTTTCTTT.

Concerning this clone itself: The identical CDR3 is also encoded by other nucleotide sequences in the sample. The rearrangement uses TRBV6-6 and TRBJ2-7, with 9 bases lining up with TRBD1. This CDR3 region has 15 residues. Trimming at V came to 0 bases and at J to 4 bases, leaving 4 bases not matched to a gene. CDR1 and CDR2 (germline): MNHNY, SVGAGI (reference sequence). CDR3 region: CASSYSGTGSYEQYF. CDR3 in DNA: TGTGCCAGCAGTTACTCGGGGACAGGGTCATACGAGCAGTACTTC.

The V and J genes are TRBV4-3 and TRBJ2-6; TRBD1 matches at 10 bases. CDR1 LGHNA and CDR2 YSLEER come from the germline V gene. V shed 4 bases, J shed 1 base, and the junction held 10 bases outside the gene matches. There are 19 residues in the CDR3. The CDR3 loop reads CASSPDRQGAFSGANVLTF. The CDR3 DNA reads as TGCGCCAGCAGCCCCGATCGACAGGGGGCTTTTTCTGGGGCCAACGTCCTGACTTTC.

The chain uses TRBV29-1 and TRBJ2-1, with 7 nucleotides matching TRBD1. V lost 6 bases to trimming and J lost 6 bases; unmatched junction nucleotides: 17. CDR1 and CDR2 from the germline V gene are SQVTM and ANQGSEA. The CDR3 contains 16 residues. The CDR3 region is CSVAGTALSGGNEQFF. For the CDR3, the DNA is TGCAGCGTCGCCGGGACAGCGCTAAGCGGTGGCAATGAGCAGTTCTTC.

V is TRBV21-1 and J is TRBJ2-1; the D segment call TRBD2 is taken from the table without a DNA check. TRBV21-1 is given as a pseudogene. CDR3 length: 15 residues. The CDR3 nucleotides are TGTGCCAGCAGCAATCCACTAGCGGTATACAATGAGCAGTTCTTC. Its translation: CASSNPLAVYNEQFF.

V usage is TRBV7-6 and J usage is TRBJ1-1, with D unresolved. This CDR3 is built from 14 residues. The germline CDR1 and CDR2 sequences are SGHVS and FNYEAQ. The V and J ends lost 0 bases and 1 base respectively, with 6 bases between them. The CDR3 DNA reads as TGTGCCAGCAGCTTAGCTCCCCCGAACACTGAAGCTTTCTTT. It codes for CASSLAPPNTEAFF.

The DNA of the CDR3 is TGTGCCAGCAGCTTGATTAGCGGGAGATACGAGCAGTACTTC. Translating it yields CASSLISGRYEQYF. This chain joins TRBV5-8 and TRBJ2-7; 9 bases line up with TRBD2. Germline V gene data show CDR1 as SGHTS and CDR2 as YDEGEE. J was trimmed by 4 bases and V by 1 base; bases with no gene match: 3. This CDR3 comprises 14 residues.

With regard to this clone: This same CDR3 is encoded by further DNA sequences in the sample. The CDR3 reads CASSLSSGSTYNEQFF. CDR3 bases: TGTGCCAGCAGTTTATCTAGCGGTAGTACATACAATGAGCAGTTCTTC. J is TRBJ2-1 and V is TRBV27; D possibly corresponds to TRBD2 (6 bases). Trimming removed 0 bases at V and 4 bases at J, with 13 bases between. The CDR3 covers 16 residues. Germline assignment: CDR1 MNHEY and CDR2 SMNVEV (reference sequence).

This clone occurred once. The V gene is TRBV9, the J gene TRBJ2-2; D unclear. The V end lost 4 bases, the J end lost 3 bases, and 16 bases lay between the germline ends. The CDR3 contains 16 residues. CDR1 is SGDLS, CDR2 YYNGEE, per germline. Here the CDR3 reads CASSPLGQSDTGELFF. CDR3 nucleotide sequence: TGTGCCAGCAGCCCCCTAGGGCAGTCCGACACCGGGGAGCTGTTTTTT.

The V gene is TRBV15, the J gene TRBJ2-3; D tentatively reads TRBD1 or TRBD2 (5 bases each). V shed 3 bases and J shed 8 bases, with 15 bases lying between them. Germline assignment: CDR1 LNHNV and CDR2 YYDKDF (reference sequence). The CDR3 is made up of 14 amino acids. The CDR3 nucleotides read TGTGCCACCAGCAGGTCCGGACTTGGGGGTACGCAGTATTTT. Translated, it gives CATSRSGLGGTQYF.